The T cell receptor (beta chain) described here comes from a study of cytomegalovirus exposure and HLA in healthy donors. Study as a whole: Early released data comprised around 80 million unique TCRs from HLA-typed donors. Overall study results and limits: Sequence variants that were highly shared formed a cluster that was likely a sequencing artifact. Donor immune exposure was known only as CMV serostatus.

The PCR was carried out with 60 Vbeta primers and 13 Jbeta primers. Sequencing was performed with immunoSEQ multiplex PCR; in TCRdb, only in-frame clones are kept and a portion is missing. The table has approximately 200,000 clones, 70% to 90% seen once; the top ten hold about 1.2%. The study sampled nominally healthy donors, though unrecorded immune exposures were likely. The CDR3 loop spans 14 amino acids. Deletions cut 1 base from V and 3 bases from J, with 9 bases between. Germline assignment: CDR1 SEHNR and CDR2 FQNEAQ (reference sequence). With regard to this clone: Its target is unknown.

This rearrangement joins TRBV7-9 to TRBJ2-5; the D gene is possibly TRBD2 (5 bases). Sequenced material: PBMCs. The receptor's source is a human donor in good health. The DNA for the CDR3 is TGTGCCAGCAGCTTAGGTACGGGAAAAGAGACCCAGTACTTC. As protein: CASSLGTGKETQYF.